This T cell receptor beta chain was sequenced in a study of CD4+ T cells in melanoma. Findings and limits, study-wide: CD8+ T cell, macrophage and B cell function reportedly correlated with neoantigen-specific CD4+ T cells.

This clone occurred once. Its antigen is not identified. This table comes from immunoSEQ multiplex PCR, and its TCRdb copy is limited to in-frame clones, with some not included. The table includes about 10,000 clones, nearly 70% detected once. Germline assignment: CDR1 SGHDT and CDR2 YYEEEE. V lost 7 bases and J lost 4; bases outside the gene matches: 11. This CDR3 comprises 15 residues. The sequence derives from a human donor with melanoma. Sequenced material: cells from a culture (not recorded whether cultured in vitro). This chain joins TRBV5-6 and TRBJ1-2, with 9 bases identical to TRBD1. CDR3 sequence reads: CASLRQGGSIYGYTF. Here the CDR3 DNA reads TGTGCCAGCCTTAGACAGGGGGGGTCTATCTATGGCTACACCTTC.